Included here is one T cell receptor beta chain sequence, with context. The record originates from a study of blood T cell repertoires in COVID-19. In the study overall: PBMCs, B-cell-depleted T cells, or T cells provided the cDNA or gDNA that made up the material.

Cohort allocation depended upon clinical history that participants reported. Original data processing: Reference gene primer amplification in the assay estimated nucleated cell counts. The repertoire was sequenced with immunoSEQ multiplex PCR; TCRdb's copy has only in-frame clones and lacks some. V and J calls and clone size are those listed in that table; D and trimming were worked out from the DNA. Of 200,000 or so clones detected, approximately 88% appear once; the ten largest clones hold over 2%. The germline CDR1 and CDR2 sequences are ENHRY and SYGVKD. V lost 0 bases to trimming and J lost 1 base; unmatched junction nucleotides: 3. The CDR3 extends over 16 amino acids.

The V call is TRBV10-3, the J call TRBJ2-3; TRBD2 agrees at 8 bases. The sequenced sample was PBMCs or T cells enriched from blood (not recorded which). The receptor comes from a woman aged 40 to 50 with acute COVID-19. The CDR3 region has the DNA TGTGCCATCAGTGAGTCAACGGGGGGGCGCACAGATACGCAGTATTTT. Translation: CAISESTGGRTDTQYF.